This TCR beta chain was captured in a study of blood T cells in healthy people across ages. General study points: A strong correlation was found between TCR beta diversity and the percentage of naive T cells.

Healthy Russian Caucasian donors spanned ages about 6 to 100 years. Each sample yielded at least 6 micrograms of PBMC total RNA. The second PCR ran about 6 to 12 cycles with a sample-barcoded 5' primer and J-beta primers. The template-switch adaptor, which had 12 random nucleotides, put a tag on each cDNA molecule. Each CDR3 protein is one row after TCRdb ran MiXCR on the 5' RACE reads. The repertoire includes over 1,500,000 distinct CDR3 sequences, about two fifths of them detected once, and more than 20% sits in the top ten. The sample holds a few counts of this clonotype. What it recognizes is unknown. Sequenced: blood. This TCR was recovered from a human donor in good health.

CDR3 sequence: CASSYSGTAPNEQFF. The DNA of the CDR3 is TGTGCCAGCAGTTACTCCGGGACAGCTCCCAATGAGCAGTTCTTC. The V and J genes are TRBV6-2 or TRBV6-3 and TRBJ2-1, with 7 bases aligning to TRBD1. V trimming: 0 bases; J trimming: 6 bases; junction bases outside the gene matches: 5. The CDR3 spans 15 residues. CDR1 and CDR2 (germline): MNHEY, SVGEGT.